This entry is about one T cell receptor (beta chain). Its antigen is unknown. The data are from a study of cytomegalovirus exposure and HLA in healthy donors. There are 13 residues in the CDR3. With V trimmed by 3 bases and J by 7 bases, 4 bases remained unmatched. CDR1 is SGHDT and CDR2 is YYEEEE in the germline V gene. Whole-study results and caveats: TCR clusters originating in the first cohort tended to co-occur in the 110 or so validation repertoires, according to a later analysis. Associated with cytomegalovirus, according to the listing, were approximately 160 TCR beta chains. According to reports, the classifier identified cytomegalovirus status with high specificity and sensitivity. Confirmation was obtained in vitro that a few CMV-associated chains are specific for CMV antigens.

Data came from immunoSEQ multiplex PCR; TCRdb stores just in-frame clones and leaves some out. The sample yields approximately 200,000 clones, more than 75% seen once. What was sequenced was PBMCs. The chain has TRBV5-6 and TRBJ2-7; 10 positions agree with TRBD2. The origin of this receptor is a man in his late teens or twenties in good health and CMV-seropositive. CDR3: CASSYSGRREQYF. Here the CDR3 DNA reads TGTGCCAGCAGCTATAGCGGGAGGAGGGAGCAGTACTTC.